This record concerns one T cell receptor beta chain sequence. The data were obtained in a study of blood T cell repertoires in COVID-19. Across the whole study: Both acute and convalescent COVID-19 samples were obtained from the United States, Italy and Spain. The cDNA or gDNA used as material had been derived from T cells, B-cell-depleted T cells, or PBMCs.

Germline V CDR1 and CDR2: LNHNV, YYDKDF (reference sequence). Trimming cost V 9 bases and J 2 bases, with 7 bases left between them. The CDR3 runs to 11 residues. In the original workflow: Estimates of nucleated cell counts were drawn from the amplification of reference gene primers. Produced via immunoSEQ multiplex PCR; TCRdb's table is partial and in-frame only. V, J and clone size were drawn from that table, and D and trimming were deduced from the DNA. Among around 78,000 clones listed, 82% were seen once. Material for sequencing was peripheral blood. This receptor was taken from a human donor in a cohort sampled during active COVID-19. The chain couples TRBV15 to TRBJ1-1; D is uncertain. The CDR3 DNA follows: TGTGCCACTCGGGGAAACACTGAAGCTTTCTTT. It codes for CATRGNTEAFF.